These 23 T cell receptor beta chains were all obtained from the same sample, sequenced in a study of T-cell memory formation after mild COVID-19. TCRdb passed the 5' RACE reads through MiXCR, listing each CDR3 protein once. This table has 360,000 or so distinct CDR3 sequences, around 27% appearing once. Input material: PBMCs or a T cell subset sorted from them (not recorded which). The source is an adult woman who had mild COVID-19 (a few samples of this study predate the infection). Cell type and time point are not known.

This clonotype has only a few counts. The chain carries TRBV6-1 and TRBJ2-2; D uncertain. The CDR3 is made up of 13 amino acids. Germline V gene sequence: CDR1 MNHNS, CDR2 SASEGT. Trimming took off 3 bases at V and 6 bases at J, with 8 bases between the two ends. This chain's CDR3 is CASSETLSGELFF. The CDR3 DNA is TGTGCCAGCAGTGAGACTCTGTCCGGGGAGCTGTTTTTT.

CDR3 nucleotides: TGTGCCAGCAGCCTCAGCTTAGAACCCCCGAGTGGGGATCAGCCCCAGCATTTT. Translating gives CASSLSLEPPSGDQPQHF. This rearrangement joins TRBV7-8 to TRBJ1-5; D call uncertain. Per germline, CDR1 SGHVS and CDR2 FQNEAQ. The CDR3 has 18 residues. V lost 5 bases and J lost 5, with 25 bases in between.

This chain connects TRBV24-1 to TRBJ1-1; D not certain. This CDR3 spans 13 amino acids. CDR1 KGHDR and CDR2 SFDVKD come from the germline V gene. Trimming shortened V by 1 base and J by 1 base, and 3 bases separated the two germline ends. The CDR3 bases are TGTGCCACCAGTGATTTCCAGAACACTGAAGCTTTCTTT. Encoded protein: CATSDFQNTEAFF.

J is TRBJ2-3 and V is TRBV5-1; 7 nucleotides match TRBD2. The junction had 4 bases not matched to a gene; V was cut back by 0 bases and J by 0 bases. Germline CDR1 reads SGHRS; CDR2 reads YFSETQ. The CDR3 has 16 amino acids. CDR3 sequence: CASSLALGGSTDTQYF. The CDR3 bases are TGCGCCAGCAGCTTGGCCTTGGGGGGGAGCACAGATACGCAGTATTTT.

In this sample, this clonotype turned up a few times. The CDR3 DNA reads TGTGCCAGCAGCTTTGTTAAGACAGAACAGCCAAACACTGAAGCTTTCTTT. Translation: CASSFVKTEQPNTEAFF. The chain uses TRBV7-9 and TRBJ1-1; the D gene is possibly TRBD1 (5 bases). This CDR3 has 17 amino acids. The germline V gene encodes CDR1 SEHNR and CDR2 FQNEAQ (reference sequence). The V and J ends lost 3 bases and 2 bases respectively, with 19 bases between them.

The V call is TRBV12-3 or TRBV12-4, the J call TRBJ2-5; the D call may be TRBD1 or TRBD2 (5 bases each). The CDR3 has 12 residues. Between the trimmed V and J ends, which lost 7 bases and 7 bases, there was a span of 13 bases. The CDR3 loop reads CASTRDGGTQYF. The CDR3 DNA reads TGTGCCAGCACCAGGGACGGTGGGACCCAGTACTTC.

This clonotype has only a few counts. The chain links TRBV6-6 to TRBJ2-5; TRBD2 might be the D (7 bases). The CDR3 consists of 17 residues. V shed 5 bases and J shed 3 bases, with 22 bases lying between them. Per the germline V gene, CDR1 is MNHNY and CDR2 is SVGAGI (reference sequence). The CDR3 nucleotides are TGTGCCAGCAGTAGGGGAGGGGCTACAGGGTTCGAAGAGACCCAGTACTTC. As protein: CASSRGGATGFEETQYF.

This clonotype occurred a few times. The CDR3 DNA reads TGTGCCAGCAGCCAAGGGCGAGGACAGCCCCAGCATTTT. Translated: CASSQGRGQPQHF. The chain couples TRBV4-2 to TRBJ1-5, with D unclear. V was clipped by 1 base and J by 7 bases, with 8 bases between them. This CDR3 has 13 residues. Germline CDR1 and CDR2: LGHNA and YNFKEQ.

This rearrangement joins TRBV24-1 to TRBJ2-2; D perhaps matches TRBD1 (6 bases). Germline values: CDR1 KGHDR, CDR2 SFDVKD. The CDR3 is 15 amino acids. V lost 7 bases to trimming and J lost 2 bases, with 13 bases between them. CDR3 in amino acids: CATSVGAVNTGELFF. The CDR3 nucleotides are TGTGCCACCAGCGTGGGGGCAGTCAACACCGGGGAGCTGTTTTTT.

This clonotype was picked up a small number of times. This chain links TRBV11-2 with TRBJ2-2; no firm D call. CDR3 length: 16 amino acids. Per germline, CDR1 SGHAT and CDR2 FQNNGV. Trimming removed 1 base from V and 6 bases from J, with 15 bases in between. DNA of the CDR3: TGTGCCAGCAGCTTAGTTGGAGCCGCGCTCTCCGGGGAGCTGTTTTTT. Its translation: CASSLVGAALSGELFF.

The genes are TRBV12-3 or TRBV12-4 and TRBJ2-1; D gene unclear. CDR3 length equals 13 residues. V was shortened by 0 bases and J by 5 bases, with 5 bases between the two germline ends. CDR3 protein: CASSLADHNEQFF. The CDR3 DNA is TGTGCCAGCAGTTTAGCTGACCACAATGAGCAGTTCTTC.

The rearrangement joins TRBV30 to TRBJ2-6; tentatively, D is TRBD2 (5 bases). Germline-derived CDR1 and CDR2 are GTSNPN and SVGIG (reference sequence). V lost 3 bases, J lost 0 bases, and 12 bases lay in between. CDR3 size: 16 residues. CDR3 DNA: TGTGCCTGGAGCCGGGGAACCCCCTCTGGGGCCAACGTCCTGACTTTC. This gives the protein CAWSRGTPSGANVLTF.

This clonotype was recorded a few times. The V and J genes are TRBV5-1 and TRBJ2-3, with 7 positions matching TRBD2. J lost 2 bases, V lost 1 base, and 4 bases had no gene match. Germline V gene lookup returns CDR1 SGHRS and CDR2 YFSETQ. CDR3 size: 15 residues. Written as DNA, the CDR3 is TGCGCCAGCAGCTTGAGCGGGATAACCACAGATACGCAGTATTTT. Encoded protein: CASSLSGITTDTQYF.

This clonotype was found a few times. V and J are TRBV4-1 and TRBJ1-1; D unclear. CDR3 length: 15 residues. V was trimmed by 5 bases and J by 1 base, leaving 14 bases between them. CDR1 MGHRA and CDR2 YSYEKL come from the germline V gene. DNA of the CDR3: TGCGCCAGCAGCTTCCGACGGAGTCAGAACACTGAAGCTTTCTTT. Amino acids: CASSFRRSQNTEAFF.

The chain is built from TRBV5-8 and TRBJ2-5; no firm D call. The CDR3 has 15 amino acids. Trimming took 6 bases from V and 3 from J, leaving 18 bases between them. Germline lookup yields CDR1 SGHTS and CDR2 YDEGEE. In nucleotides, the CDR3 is TGTGCCAGCAACCCTGGAGACGCGCCTAAAGAGACCCAGTACTTC. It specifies CASNPGDAPKETQYF.

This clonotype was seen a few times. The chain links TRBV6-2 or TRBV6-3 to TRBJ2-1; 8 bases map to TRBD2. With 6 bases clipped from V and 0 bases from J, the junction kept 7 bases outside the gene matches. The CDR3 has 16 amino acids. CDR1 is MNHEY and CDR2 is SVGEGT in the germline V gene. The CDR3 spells CASSNPGGSSYNEQFF. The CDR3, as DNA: TGTGCCAGCAGCAATCCGGGGGGGAGCTCCTACAATGAGCAGTTCTTC.

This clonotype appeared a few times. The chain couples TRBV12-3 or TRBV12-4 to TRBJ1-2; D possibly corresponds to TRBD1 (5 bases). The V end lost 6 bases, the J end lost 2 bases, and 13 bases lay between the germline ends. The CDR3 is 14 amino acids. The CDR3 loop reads CASSRDAANYGYTF. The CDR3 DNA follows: TGTGCCAGCAGCCGGGACGCAGCAAACTATGGCTACACCTTC.

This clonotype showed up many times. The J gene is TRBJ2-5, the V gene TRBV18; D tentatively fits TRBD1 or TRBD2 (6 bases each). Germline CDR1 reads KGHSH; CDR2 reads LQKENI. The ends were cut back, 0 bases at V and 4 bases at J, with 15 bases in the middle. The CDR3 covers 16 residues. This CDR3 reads CASSPPVGGGRETQYF. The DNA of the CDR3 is TGTGCCAGCTCACCACCAGTTGGAGGGGGGAGAGAGACCCAGTACTTC.

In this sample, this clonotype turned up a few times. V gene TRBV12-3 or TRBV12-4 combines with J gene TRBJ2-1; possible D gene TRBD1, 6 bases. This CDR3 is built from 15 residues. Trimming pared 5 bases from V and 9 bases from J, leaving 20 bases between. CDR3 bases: TGTGCCAGCAGTAGGTGGCAGGGGATATCGCGTGAGCAGTTCTTC. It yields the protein CASSRWQGISREQFF.

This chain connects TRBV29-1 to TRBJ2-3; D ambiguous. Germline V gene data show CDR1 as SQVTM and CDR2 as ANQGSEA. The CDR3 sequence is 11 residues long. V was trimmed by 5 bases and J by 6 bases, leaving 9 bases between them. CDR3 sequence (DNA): TGCAGCGTTTACCTAATGGATACGCAGTATTTT. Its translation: CSVYLMDTQYF.

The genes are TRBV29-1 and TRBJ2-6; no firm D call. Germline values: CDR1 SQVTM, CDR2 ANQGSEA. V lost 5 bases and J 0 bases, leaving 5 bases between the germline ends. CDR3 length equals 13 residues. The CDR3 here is CSVTDSGANVLTF. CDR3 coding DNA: TGCAGCGTTACCGACTCTGGGGCCAACGTCCTGACTTTC.

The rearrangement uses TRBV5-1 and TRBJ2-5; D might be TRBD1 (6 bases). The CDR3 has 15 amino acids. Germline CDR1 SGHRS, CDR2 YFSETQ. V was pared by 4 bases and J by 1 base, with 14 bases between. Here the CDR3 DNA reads TGCGCCAGCAGCCCCACAGGGTTGGGCCAAGAGACCCAGTACTTC. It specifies CASSPTGLGQETQYF. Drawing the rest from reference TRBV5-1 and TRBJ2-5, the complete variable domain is KAGVTQTPRYLIKTRGQQVTLSCSPISGHRSVSWYQQTPGQGLQFLFEYFSETQRNKGNFPGRFSGRQFSNSRSEMNVSTLELGDSALYLCASSPTGLGQETQYFGPGTRLLVL.

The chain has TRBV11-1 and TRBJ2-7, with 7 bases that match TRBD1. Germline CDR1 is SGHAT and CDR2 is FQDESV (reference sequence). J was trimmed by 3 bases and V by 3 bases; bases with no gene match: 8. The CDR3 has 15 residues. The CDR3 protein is CASSLKTGPIYEQYF. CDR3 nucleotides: TGTGCCAGCAGCTTGAAGACAGGGCCCATCTACGAGCAGTACTTC.